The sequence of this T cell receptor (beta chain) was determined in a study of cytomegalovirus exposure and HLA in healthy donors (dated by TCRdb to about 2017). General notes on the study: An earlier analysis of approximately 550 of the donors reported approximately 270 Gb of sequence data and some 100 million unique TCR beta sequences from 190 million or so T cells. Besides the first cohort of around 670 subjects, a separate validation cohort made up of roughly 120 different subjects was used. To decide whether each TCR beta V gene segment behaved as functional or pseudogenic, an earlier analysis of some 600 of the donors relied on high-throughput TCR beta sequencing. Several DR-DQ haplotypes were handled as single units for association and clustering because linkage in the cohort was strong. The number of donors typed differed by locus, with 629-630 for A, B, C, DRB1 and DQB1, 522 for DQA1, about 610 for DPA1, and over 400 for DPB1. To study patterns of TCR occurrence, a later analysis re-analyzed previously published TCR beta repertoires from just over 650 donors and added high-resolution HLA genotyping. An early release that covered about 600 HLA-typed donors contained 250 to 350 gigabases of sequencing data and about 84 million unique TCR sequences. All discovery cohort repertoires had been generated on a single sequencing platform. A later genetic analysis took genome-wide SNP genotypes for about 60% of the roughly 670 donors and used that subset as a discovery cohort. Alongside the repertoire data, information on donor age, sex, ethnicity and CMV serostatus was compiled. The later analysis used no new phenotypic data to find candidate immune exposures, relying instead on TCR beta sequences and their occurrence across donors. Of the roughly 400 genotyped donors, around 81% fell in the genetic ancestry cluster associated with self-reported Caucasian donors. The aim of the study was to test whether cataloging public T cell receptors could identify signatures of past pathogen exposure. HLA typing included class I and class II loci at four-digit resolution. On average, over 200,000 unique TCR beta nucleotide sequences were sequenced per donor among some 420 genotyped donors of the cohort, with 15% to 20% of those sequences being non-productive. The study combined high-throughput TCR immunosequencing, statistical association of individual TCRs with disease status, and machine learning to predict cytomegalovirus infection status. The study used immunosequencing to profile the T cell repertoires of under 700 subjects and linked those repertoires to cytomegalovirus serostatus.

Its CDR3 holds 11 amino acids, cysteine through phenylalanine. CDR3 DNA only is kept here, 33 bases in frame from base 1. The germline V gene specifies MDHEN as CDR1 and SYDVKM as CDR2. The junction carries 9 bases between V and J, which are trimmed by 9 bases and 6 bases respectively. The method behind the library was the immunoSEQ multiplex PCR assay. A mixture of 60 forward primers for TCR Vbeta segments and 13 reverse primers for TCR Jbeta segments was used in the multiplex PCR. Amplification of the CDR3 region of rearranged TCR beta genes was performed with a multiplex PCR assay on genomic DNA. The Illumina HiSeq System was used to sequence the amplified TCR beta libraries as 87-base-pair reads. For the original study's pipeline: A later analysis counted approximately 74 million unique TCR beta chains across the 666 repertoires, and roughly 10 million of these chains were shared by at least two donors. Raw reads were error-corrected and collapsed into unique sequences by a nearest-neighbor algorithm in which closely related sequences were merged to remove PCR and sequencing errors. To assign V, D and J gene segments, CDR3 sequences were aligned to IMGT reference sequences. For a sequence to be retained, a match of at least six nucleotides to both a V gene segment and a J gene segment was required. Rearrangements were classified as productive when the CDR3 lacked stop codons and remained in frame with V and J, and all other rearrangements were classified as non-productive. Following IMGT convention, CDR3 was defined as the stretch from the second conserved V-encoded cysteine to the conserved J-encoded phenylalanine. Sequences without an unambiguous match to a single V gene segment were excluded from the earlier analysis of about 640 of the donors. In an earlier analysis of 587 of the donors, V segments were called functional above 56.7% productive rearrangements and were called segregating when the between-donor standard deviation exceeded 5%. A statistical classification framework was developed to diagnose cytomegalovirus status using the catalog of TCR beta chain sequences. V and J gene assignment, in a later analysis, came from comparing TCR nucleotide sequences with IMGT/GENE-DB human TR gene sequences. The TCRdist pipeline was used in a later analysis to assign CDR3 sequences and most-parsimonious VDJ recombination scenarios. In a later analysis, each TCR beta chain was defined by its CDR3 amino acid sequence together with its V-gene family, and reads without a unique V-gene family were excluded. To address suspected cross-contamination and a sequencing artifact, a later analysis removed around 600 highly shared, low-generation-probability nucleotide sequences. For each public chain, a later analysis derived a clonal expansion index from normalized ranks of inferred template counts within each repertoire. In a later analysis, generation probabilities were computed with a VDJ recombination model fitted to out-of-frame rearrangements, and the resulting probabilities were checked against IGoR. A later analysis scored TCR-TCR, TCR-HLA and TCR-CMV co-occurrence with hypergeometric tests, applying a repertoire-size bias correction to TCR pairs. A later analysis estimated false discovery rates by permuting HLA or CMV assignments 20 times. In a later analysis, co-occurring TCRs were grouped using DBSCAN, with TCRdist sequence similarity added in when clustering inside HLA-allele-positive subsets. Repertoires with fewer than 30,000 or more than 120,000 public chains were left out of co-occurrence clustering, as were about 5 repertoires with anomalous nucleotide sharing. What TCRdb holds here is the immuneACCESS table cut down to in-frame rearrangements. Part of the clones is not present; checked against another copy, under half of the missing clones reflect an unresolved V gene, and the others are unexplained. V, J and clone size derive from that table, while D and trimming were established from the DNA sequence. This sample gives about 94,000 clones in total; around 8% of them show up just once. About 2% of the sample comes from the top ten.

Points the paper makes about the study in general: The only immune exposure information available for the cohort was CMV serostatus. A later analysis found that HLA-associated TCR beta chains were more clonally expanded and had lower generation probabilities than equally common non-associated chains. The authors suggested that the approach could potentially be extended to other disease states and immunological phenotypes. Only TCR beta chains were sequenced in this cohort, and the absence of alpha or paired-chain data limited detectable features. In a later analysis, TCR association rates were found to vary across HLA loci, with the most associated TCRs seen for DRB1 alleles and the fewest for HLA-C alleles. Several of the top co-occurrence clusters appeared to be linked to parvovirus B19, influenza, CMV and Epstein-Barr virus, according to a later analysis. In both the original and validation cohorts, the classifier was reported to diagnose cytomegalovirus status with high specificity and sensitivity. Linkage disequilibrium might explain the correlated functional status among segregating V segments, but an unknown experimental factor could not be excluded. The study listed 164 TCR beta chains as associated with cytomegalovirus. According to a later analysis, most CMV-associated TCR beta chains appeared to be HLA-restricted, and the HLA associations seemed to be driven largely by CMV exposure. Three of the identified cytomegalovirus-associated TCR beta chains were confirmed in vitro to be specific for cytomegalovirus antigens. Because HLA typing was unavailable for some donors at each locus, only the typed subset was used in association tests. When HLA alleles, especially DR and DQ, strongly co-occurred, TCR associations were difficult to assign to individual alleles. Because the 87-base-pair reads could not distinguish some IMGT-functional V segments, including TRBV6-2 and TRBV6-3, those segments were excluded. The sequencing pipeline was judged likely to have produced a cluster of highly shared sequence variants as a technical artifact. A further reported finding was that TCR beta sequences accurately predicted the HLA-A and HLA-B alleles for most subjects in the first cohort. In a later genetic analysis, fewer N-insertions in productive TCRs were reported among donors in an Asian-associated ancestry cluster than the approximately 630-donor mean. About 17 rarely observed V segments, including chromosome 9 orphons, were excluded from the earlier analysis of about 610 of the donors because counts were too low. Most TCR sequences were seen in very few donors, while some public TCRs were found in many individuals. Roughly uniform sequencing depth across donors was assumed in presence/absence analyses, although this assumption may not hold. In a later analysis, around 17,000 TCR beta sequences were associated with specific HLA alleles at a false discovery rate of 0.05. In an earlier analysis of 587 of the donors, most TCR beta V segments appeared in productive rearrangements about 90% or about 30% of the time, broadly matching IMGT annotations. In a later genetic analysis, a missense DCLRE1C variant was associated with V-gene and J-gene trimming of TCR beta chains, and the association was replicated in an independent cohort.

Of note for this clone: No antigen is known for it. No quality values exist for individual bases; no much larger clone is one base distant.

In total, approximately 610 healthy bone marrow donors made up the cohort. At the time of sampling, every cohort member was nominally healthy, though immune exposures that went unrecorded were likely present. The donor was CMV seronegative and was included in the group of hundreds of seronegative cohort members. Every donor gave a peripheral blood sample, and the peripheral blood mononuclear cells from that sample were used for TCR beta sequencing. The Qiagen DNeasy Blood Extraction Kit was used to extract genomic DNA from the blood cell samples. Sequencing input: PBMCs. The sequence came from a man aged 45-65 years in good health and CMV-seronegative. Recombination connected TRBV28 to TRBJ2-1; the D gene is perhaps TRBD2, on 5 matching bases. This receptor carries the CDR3 CASQGSNEQFF. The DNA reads TGTGCCAGTCAAGGGAGCAATGAGCAGTTCTTC.